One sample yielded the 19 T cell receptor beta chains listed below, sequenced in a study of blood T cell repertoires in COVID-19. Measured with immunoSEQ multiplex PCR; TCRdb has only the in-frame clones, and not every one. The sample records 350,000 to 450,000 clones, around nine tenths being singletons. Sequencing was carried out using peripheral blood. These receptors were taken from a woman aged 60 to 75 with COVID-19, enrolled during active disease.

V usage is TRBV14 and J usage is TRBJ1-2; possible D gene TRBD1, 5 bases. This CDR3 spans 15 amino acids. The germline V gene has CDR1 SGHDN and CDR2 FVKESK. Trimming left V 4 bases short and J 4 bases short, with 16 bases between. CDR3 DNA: TGTGCCAGCAGCCTTGGGACGGAGACTAGCTATGGCTACACCTTC. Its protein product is CASSLGTETSYGYTF.

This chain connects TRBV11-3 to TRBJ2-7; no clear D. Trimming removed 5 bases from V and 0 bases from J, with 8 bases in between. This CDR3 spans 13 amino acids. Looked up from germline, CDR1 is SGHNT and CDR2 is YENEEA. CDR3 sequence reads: CASSRADSYEQYF. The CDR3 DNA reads TGTGCCAGCAGCCGTGCAGACTCCTACGAGCAGTACTTC.

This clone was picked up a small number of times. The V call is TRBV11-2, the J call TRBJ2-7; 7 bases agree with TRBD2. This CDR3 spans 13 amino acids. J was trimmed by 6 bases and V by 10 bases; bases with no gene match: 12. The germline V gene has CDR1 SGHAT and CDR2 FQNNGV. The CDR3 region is CATGEGILGEQYF. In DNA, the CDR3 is TGTGCCACCGGGGAGGGGATCTTAGGCGAGCAGTACTTC. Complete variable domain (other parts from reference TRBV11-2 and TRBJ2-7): EAGVAQSPRYKIIEKRQSVAFWCNPISGHATLYWYQQILGQGPKLLIQFQNNGVVDDSQLPKDRFSAERLKGVDSTLKIQPAKLEDSAVYLCATGEGILGEQYFGPGTRLTVT.

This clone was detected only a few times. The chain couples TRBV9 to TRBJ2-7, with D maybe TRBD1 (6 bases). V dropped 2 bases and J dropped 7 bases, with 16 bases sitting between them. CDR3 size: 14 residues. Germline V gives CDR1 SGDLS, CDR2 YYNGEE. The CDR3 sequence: CASSVRDMGWEQYF. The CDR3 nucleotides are TGTGCCAGCAGCGTCCGGGACATGGGGTGGGAGCAGTACTTC.

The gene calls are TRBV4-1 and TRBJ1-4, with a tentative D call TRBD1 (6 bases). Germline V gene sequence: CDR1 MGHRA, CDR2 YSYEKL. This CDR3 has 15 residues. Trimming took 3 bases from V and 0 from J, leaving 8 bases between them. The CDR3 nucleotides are TGCGCCAGCAGCCATTGGACAGCAACTAATGAAAAACTGTTTTTT. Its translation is CASSHWTATNEKLFF.

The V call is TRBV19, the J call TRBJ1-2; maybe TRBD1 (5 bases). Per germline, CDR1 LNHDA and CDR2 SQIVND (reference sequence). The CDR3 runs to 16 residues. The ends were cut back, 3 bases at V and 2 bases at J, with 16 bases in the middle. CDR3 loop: CASSIKAVGRNYGYTF. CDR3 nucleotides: TGTGCCAGTAGTATCAAGGCCGTGGGGCGGAACTATGGCTACACCTTC.

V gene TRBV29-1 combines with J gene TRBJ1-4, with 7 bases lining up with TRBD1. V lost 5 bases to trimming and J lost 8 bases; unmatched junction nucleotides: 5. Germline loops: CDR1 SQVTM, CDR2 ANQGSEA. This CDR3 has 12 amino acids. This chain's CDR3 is CSVRGRDEKLFF. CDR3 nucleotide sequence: TGCAGCGTTAGGGGGCGCGACGAAAAACTGTTTTTT. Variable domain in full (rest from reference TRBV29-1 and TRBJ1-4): SAVISQKPSRDICQRGTSLTIQCQVDSQVTMMFWYRQQPGQSLTLIATANQGSEATYESGFVIDKFPISRPNLTFSTLTVSNMSPEDSSIYLCSVRGRDEKLFFGSGTQLSVL.

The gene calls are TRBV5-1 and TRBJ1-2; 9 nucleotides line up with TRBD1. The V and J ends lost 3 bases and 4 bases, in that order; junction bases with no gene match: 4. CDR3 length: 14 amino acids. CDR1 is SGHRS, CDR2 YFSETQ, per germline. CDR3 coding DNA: TGCGCCAGCAGCTCGGACAGGGGCCTCTATGGCTACACCTTC. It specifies CASSSDRGLYGYTF.

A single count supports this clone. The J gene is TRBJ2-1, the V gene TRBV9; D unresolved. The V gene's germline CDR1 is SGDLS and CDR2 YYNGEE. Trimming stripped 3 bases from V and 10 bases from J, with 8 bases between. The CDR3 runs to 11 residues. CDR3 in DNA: TGTGCCAGCAGCGGGCCCTTGGAGCAGTTCTTC. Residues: CASSGPLEQFF.

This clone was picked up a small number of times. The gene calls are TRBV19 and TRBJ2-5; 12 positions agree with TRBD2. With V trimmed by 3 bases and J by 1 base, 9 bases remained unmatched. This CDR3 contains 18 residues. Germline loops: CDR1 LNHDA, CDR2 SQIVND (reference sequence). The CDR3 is CASSMYGATSGGQETQYF. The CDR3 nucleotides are TGTGCCAGTAGTATGTATGGGGCGACTAGCGGGGGCCAAGAGACCCAGTACTTC.

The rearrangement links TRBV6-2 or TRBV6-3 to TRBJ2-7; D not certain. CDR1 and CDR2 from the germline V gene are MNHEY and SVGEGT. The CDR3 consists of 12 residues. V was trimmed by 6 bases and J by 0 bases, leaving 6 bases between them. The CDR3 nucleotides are TGTGCCAGCAGCGATAGCTCCTACGAGCAGTACTTC. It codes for CASSDSSYEQYF.

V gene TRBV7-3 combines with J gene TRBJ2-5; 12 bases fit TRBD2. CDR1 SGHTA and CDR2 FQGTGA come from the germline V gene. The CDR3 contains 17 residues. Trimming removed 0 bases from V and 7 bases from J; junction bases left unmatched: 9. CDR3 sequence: CASSLTPLAGGTGTQYF. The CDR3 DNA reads TGTGCCAGCAGCTTAACCCCTCTAGCGGGGGGGACAGGGACCCAGTACTTC.

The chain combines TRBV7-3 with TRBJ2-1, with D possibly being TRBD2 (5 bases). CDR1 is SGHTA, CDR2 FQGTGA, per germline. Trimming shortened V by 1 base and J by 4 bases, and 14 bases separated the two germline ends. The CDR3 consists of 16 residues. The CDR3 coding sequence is TGTGCCAGCAGCTTAAACGGGCCTCGGGATTACAATGAGCAGTTCTTC. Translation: CASSLNGPRDYNEQFF.

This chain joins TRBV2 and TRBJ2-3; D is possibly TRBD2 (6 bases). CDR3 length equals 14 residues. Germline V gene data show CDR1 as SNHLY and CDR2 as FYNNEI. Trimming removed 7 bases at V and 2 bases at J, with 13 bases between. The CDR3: CASIGGEATDTQYF. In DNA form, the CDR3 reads TGTGCCAGCATCGGAGGGGAAGCCACAGATACGCAGTATTTT.

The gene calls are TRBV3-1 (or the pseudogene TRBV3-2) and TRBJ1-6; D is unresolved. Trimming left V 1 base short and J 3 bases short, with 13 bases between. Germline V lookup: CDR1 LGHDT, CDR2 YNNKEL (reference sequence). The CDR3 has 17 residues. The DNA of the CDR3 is TGTGCCAGCAGCCAAGGGACTTCTGTGGGCTATAATTCACCCCTCCACTTT. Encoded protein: CASSQGTSVGYNSPLHF.

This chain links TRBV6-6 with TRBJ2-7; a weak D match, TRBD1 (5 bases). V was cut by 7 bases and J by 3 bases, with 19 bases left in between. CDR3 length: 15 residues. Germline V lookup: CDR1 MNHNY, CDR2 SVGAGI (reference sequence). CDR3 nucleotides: TGTGCCAGCATTGTCGCAACCGGGCAGGGCTACGAGCAGTACTTC. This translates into CASIVATGQGYEQYF.

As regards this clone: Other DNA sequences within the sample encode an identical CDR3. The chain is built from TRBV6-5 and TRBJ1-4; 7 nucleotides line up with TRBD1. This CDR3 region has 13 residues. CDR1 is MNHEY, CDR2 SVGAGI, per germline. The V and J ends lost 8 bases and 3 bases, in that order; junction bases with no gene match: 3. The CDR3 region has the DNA TGTGCCAGCCACAGGGGAGCTAATGAAAAACTGTTTTTT. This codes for CASHRGANEKLFF.

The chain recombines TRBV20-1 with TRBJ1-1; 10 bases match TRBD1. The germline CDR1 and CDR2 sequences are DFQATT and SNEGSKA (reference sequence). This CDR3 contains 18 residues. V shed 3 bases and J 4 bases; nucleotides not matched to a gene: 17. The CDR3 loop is CSASPYRTGGGFGTEAFF. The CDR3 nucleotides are TGCAGTGCTAGTCCTTATAGGACAGGGGGTGGTTTCGGCACTGAAGCTTTCTTT.

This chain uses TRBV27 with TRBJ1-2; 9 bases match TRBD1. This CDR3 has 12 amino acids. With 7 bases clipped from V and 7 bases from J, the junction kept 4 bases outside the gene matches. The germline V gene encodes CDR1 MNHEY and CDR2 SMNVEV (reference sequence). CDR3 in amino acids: CASTRDRVGYTF. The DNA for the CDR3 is TGTGCCAGCACCCGGGACAGGGTTGGCTACACCTTC.